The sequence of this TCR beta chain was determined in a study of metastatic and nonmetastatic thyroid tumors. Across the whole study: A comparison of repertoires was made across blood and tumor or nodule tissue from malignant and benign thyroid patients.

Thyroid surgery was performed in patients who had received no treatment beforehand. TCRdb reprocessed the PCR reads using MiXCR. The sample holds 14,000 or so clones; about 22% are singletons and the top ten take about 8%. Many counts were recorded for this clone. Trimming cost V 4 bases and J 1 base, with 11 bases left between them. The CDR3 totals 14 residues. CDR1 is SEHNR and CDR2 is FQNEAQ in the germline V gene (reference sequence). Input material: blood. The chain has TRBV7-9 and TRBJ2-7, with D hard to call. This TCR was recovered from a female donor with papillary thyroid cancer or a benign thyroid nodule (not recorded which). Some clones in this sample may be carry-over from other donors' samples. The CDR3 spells CASSSPKGSYEQYF. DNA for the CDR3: TGTGCCAGCAGCTCTCCAAAAGGATCCTACGAGCAGTACTTC.